These 18 T cell receptor beta chains were sequenced from one sample in a study of cytomegalovirus exposure and HLA in healthy donors. PCR primers comprised 60 Vbeta and 13 Jbeta primers. TCRdb's copy holds only in-frame clones and misses some; the assay was immunoSEQ multiplex PCR. The repertoire holds about 170,000 clones, with under 90% as singletons. Source material: PBMCs. The source is a man aged 25-45 years in good health and CMV-seropositive.

Only a few counts were recorded for this clone. The chain uses TRBV6-1 and TRBJ1-1; D gene unclear. Deletions cut 4 bases from V and 8 bases from J, with 8 bases between. There are 11 residues in the CDR3. Germline V lookup: CDR1 MNHNS, CDR2 SASEGT. The CDR3 DNA is TGTGCCAGCAGTGTTTGGCCCGAAGCTTTCTTT. As protein: CASSVWPEAFF.

The rearrangement links TRBV27 to TRBJ2-5, with TRBD2 identical over 12 bases. The DNA matches TRBJ2-7 better at its end, which makes the J call doubtful. Germline-derived CDR1 and CDR2 are MNHEY and SMNVEV (reference sequence). This CDR3 has 19 amino acids. CDR3 region: CASSFTAASGRASVYEQYF. The CDR3 region has the DNA TGTGCCAGCAGTTTTACCGCGGCTAGCGGGAGGGCCAGTGTTTACGAGCAGTACTTC.

With respect to this clone: The sample has other DNA sequences that encode this CDR3 too. V and J are TRBV5-8 and TRBJ1-1; 11 bases line up with TRBD1. The CDR3 extends over 17 amino acids. J gave up 0 bases and V 0 bases, and 4 bases lay outside the gene matches. Germline CDR1 is SGHTS and CDR2 is YDEGEE. The CDR3 protein is CASSLEDRGPMNTEAFF. The CDR3 DNA follows: TGTGCCAGCAGCTTGGAGGACAGGGGGCCCATGAACACTGAAGCTTTCTTT.

V usage is TRBV6-6 and J usage is TRBJ1-1; D remains unclear. This CDR3 has 13 residues. V was clipped by 8 bases and J by 1 base, with 11 bases between them. CDR1 is MNHNY and CDR2 is SVGAGI in the germline V gene (reference sequence). CDR3 in amino acids: CASQELGNTEAFF. CDR3 bases: TGTGCCAGCCAGGAACTCGGGAACACTGAAGCTTTCTTT.

The rearrangement joins TRBV7-3 to TRBJ1-1; D remains ambiguous. CDR1 is SGHTA, CDR2 FQGTGA, per germline. The CDR3 covers 14 residues. The V and J ends lost 4 bases and 1 base respectively, with 10 bases between them. The CDR3 loop reads CASSSTAANTEAFF. Here the CDR3 DNA reads TGTGCCAGCAGCTCGACCGCGGCGAACACTGAAGCTTTCTTT.

The chain is built from TRBV6-5 and TRBJ1-5; tentative D call: TRBD1 (6 bases). V lost 2 bases to trimming and J lost 5 bases, with 10 bases between them. In germline, CDR1 is MNHEY, CDR2 SVGAGI. CDR3 size: 14 residues. The CDR3 protein is CASSYLQGHQPQHF. In nucleotides, the CDR3 is TGTGCCAGCAGTTACCTCCAGGGGCATCAGCCCCAGCATTTT.

This rearrangement joins TRBV29-1 to TRBJ2-3; TRBD1 matches 7 bases. Germline CDR1 and CDR2: SQVTM and ANQGSEA. The CDR3 consists of 14 residues. J gave up 3 bases and V 4 bases, and 7 bases lay outside the gene matches. The CDR3 spells CSVGGTVSTDTQYF. The CDR3 DNA reads as TGCAGCGTTGGGGGGACAGTCTCAACAGATACGCAGTATTTT.

This clone has more than one count but fewer than ten. CDR3 protein: CASSRDFHGELFF. For the CDR3, the DNA is TGTGCCAGCAGCCGGGACTTTCACGGGGAGCTGTTTTTT. This chain links TRBV11-3 with TRBJ2-2; possible D gene TRBD2, 6 bases. Trimming shortened V by 5 bases and J by 7 bases, and 11 bases separated the two germline ends. The CDR3 totals 13 residues. Germline lookup yields CDR1 SGHNT and CDR2 YENEEA.

This clone was counted at least ten times. This chain links TRBV6-5 with TRBJ2-7; D call uncertain. V was pared by 4 bases and J by 0 bases, with 7 bases between. The V gene's germline CDR1 is MNHEY and CDR2 SVGAGI. The CDR3 extends over 13 amino acids. CDR3 region: CASSFSPSYEQYF. CDR3 in DNA: TGTGCCAGCAGTTTTAGTCCCTCCTACGAGCAGTACTTC.

V is TRBV6-1 and J is TRBJ2-2, with TRBD1 as a possible D gene (5 bases). The CDR3 is 15 residues long. Germline lookup yields CDR1 MNHNS and CDR2 SASEGT. The germline V and J ends were trimmed by 0 bases and 1 base, with 6 bases remaining between them. The CDR3 DNA is TGTGCCAGCAGTGAAGCTCAGGGGAACACCGGGGAGCTGTTTTTT. This encodes CASSEAQGNTGELFF.

V gene TRBV5-4 combines with J gene TRBJ2-6; possible D gene TRBD1, 6 bases. Germline V gene lookup returns CDR1 SGHNT and CDR2 YYREEE (reference sequence). Trimming left V 4 bases short and J 0 bases short, with 17 bases between. This CDR3 is built from 18 residues. CDR3 loop: CASSSPGVSSSGANVLTF. DNA of the CDR3: TGTGCCAGCAGCAGCCCAGGGGTTTCCAGCTCTGGGGCCAACGTCCTGACTTTC.

J is TRBJ1-5 and V is TRBV27; 7 nucleotides align to TRBD1. V shed 6 bases and J 0 bases; nucleotides not matched to a gene: 11. CDR1 and CDR2 (germline): MNHEY, SMNVEV (reference sequence). This CDR3 comprises 17 residues. DNA for the CDR3: TGTGCCAGCAGACGGGACAGCCGCGGATATAGCAATCAGCCCCAGCATTTT. This encodes CASRRDSRGYSNQPQHF.

Written as DNA, the CDR3 is TGTGCCAGCAGAAGACGACACAGTCTCACCTATGGCTACACCTTC. It yields the protein CASRRRHSLTYGYTF. The chain joins TRBV27 to TRBJ1-2; D not resolved. The CDR3 is 15 residues long. With 6 bases removed from V and 4 bases from J, the gap between germline ends came to 18 bases. In germline, CDR1 is MNHEY, CDR2 SMNVEV (reference sequence).

This rearrangement joins TRBV11-1 to TRBJ2-7; D perhaps matches TRBD2 (5 bases). The CDR3 covers 13 residues. The germline V gene encodes CDR1 SGHAT and CDR2 FQDESV (reference sequence). V lost 1 base and J lost 4, with 8 bases in between. CDR3 nucleotide sequence: TGTGCCAGCAGCTTAGGTGGGAGTTACGAGCAGTACTTC. It yields the protein CASSLGGSYEQYF.

In this sample, this clone turned up once. The chain is built from TRBV4-1 and TRBJ2-5, with TRBD2 identical over 9 bases. The J segment lost 5 bases and the V segment lost 0 bases, leaving 10 bases of the junction unmatched. There are 17 residues in the CDR3. Per the germline V gene, CDR1 is MGHRA and CDR2 is YSYEKL. CDR3 DNA: TGCGCCAGCAGCCAAGATTGGGCTAGCGGGATCAGGGAGACCCAGTACTTC. Protein sequence: CASSQDWASGIRETQYF.

CDR3 residues: CASSLGIGLAGNAYEQYF. The CDR3 DNA sequence: TGCGCCAGCAGCTTGGGGATTGGCCTAGCGGGCAACGCCTACGAGCAGTACTTC. This chain joins TRBV5-1 and TRBJ2-5, with 8 bases matching TRBD2. The end of the DNA aligns better with TRBJ2-7, so the J call may be wrong. In germline, CDR1 is SGHRS, CDR2 YFSETQ. The CDR3 sequence is 18 residues long.

This clone occurred once. The genes are TRBV11-2 and TRBJ2-6; TRBD1 might be the D (6 bases). Trimming took off 5 bases at V and 0 bases at J, with 20 bases between the two ends. CDR1 and CDR2 from the germline V gene are SGHAT and FQNNGV. CDR3 size: 19 residues. In DNA, the CDR3 is TGTGCCAGCAGCACAGGGCCCATGGCCCCTAACTCTGGGGCCAACGTCCTGACTTTC. This translates into CASSTGPMAPNSGANVLTF.

The chain recombines TRBV6-5 with TRBJ2-5; 8 positions agree with TRBD1. Germline assignment: CDR1 MNHEY and CDR2 SVGAGI. CDR3 size: 15 residues. The ends lost 4 bases at V and 5 bases at J; junction bases unmatched: 9. CDR3: CASSCLSGGMETQYF. CDR3 DNA sequence: TGTGCCAGCAGTTGCCTTTCAGGGGGCATGGAGACCCAGTACTTC.